This T cell receptor beta chain comes out of a study of T cell repertoires and Cas9 in healthy adults. Study as a whole: SpCas9-reactive CD4 and CD8 T cells were characterized for potency, cytotoxicity and lineage. Study results and limitations: Reportedly, SpCas9-reactive effector T cell proliferation and function were mitigated by SpCas9-reactive Tregs in vitro. Preexisting effector T cell responses to SpCas9 were described as ubiquitous among healthy humans studied.

The repertoire was sequenced with immunoSEQ multiplex PCR; TCRdb's copy has only in-frame clones and lacks some. This table holds 1,500 to 1,900 clones, roughly 93% found once. The CDR3 loop spans 16 amino acids. V lost 2 bases, J lost 5 bases, and 5 bases stayed unmatched. CDR1 and CDR2 from the germline V gene are SGDLS and YYNGEE. The genes are TRBV9 and TRBJ1-6; 9 bases align to TRBD1. The receptor's source is a human donor in good health. Sequenced input: SpCas9-reactive CD4+ effector T cells (CD137+, CD154-, CD25-, CD127+) from PBMCs; culture status not recorded. In nucleotides, the CDR3 is TGTGCCAGCAGCGTCACAGGGGGCAGGGATAATTCACCCCTCCACTTT. Translation: CASSVTGGRDNSPLHF.